Listed below are T cell receptor beta chains from one sample, sequenced in a study of CD8 T cells in Susac syndrome. Each CDR3 protein gets one entry after TCRdb re-called the immunoSEQ multiplex PCR reads with MiXCR. The data contain a few hundred thousand distinct CDR3 sequences, 75% to 90% of them seen just once; the ten biggest clones take up 0.12%. Sequenced input: CD8+ T cells from PBMCs. These receptors all come from a human donor with multiple sclerosis. Both conserved end residues are part of each CDR3.

J: TRBJ2-3; V: TRBV7-9; CDR3: CASSLVEVTSTDTQYF
J: TRBJ2-1; V: TRBV20-1; CDR3: CSASGTRDLREQSF
J: TRBJ2-5; V: TRBV6-6; CDR3: CASSLKWVQETQYF
J: TRBJ1-6; V: TRBV6-1; CDR3: CASSELTQGSYNSPLHF
J: TRBJ1-1; V: TRBV6-4; CDR3: CASSDDMNTEAFF
J: TRBJ2-7; V: TRBV10-3; CDR3: CAISAAEEQYF
J: TRBJ2-1; V: TRBV4-1; CDR3: CASTSLLAGEQFF
J: TRBJ2-4; V: TRBV28; CDR3: CASSRTPADIQYF
J: TRBJ2-7; V: TRBV3-1; CDR3: CASSQDNVGYEQYF
J: TRBJ1-1; V: TRBV7-9; CDR3: CASTEGGIMNTEAFF
J: TRBJ1-2; V: TRBV11-2; CDR3: CASSLTARSYTF
J: TRBJ1-5; V: TRBV27; CDR3: CASSASTVNQPQHF
J: TRBJ2-7; V: TRBV20-1; CDR3: CSARDLNGNSYEQYF
J: TRBJ2-1; V: TRBV29-1; CDR3: CSVEVGFYNEQFF
J: TRBJ2-7; V: TRBV4-1; CDR3: CASSPDPGTGGHEQYF
J: TRBJ1-2; V: TRBV30; CDR3: CAWSARSRTVYWSYGYTF
J: TRBJ2-2; V: TRBV6-5; CDR3: CASSLRVWQGATGELFF
J: TRBJ2-2; V: TRBV6-1; CDR3: CALDSGSWTGELFF
J: TRBJ2-7; V: TRBV3-1; CDR3: CASRLTSGGDYEQYF
J: TRBJ2-5; V: TRBV30; CDR3: CAWSAGAEQETQYF
J: TRBJ2-7; V: TRBV30; CDR3: CAWSYRDEQYF
J: TRBJ2-3; V: TRBV7-3; CDR3: CASTVAPKAEGGGTDTQYF
J: TRBJ1-5; V: TRBV28; CDR3: CASSFDGSRGYSNQPQHF
J: TRBJ2-1; V: TRBV19; CDR3: CASSGGGVLEQFF
J: TRBJ2-7; V: TRBV29-1; CDR3: CSVERRGSGYEQYF
J: TRBJ2-7; V: TRBV6-2/TRBV6-3; CDR3: CASKLAGGFLQREQYF
J: TRBJ1-4; V: TRBV9; CDR3: CASSETGTPATNEKLFF
J: TRBJ2-1; V: TRBV27; CDR3: CASSLYRNGVALSYNEQFF
J: TRBJ1-1; V: TRBV6-6; CDR3: CASSYEAGEYTEAFF
J: TRBJ2-1; V: TRBV27; CDR3: CASSLGGTGIRGEQFF
J: TRBJ2-7; V: TRBV6-2/TRBV6-3; CDR3: CASSYSGWGADPYEQYF
J: TRBJ2-1; V: TRBV4-1; CDR3: CASSQPGGCEQFF
J: TRBJ2-7; V: TRBV27; CDR3: CASAGTSLLYEQYF
J: TRBJ1-2; V: TRBV19; CDR3: CASNAFADLLSNYGYTF
J: TRBJ1-2; V: TRBV6-1; CDR3: CASSCVLDRVYTF
J: TRBJ2-7; V: TRBV27; CDR3: CASSLYWQSSSYEQYF
J: TRBJ2-1; V: TRBV4-1; CDR3: CASSLADNYNEQFF
J: TRBJ1-2; V: TRBV7-8; CDR3: CASSYDSNYGYTF
J: TRBJ1-4; V: TRBV25-1; CDR3: CAGSRGGWEKLFF
J: TRBJ2-7; V: TRBV12-3/TRBV12-4; CDR3: CASSLVLARYEQYF
J: TRBJ1-3; V: TRBV27; CDR3: CASRNLGNTIYF
J: TRBJ2-5; V: TRBV7-9; CDR3: CASSPPSVTTVRVTQYF
J: TRBJ2-7; V: TRBV27; CDR3: CASSLSMGGQGAGYEQYF
J: TRBJ1-2; V: TRBV27; CDR3: CASSLSQGMDGYTF
J: TRBJ2-2; V: TRBV28; CDR3: CASSPPSGRLYTGELFF
J: TRBJ1-1; V: TRBV9; CDR3: CASSVEGGDTGDGPPPEEAFF
J: TRBJ1-2; V: TRBV27; CDR3: CASSLWGGEENYGYTF
J: TRBJ2-7; V: TRBV12-3/TRBV12-4; CDR3: CASSGTSGSWYEQYF
J: TRBJ2-1; V: TRBV19; CDR3: CASSIYSGTNNEQFF
J: TRBJ2-2; V: TRBV7-6; CDR3: CASSLALTGELFF
J: TRBJ2-7; V: TRBV3-1; CDR3: CASSPTSDYNYEQYF
J: TRBJ2-1; V: TRBV5-4; CDR3: CASSLGGEHTEQFF
J: TRBJ1-2; V: TRBV19; CDR3: CASSIGSPDGSYGYTF
J: TRBJ2-7; V: TRBV9; CDR3: CASSGGAGASHEQYF
J: TRBJ1-1; V: TRBV20-1; CDR3: CSAREPAWNTEAFF